These T cell receptor beta chains were read from a single sample in a study of blood T cell repertoires in COVID-19. Measured with immunoSEQ multiplex PCR; TCRdb has only the in-frame clones, and not every one. The sample yields fewer than 400,000 clones, around 86% seen once. Sequencing used PBMCs or T cells enriched from blood (not recorded which). The receptor source for this set is a man aged 55 to 70 who had recovered from COVID-19. Each CDR3 is given with its conserved first and last residue. A D gene is named only where the DNA matches it firmly. Rows give clone size only sometimes, using once, few, many, or a class for an expanded clone.

TRBV9	.	TRBJ2-2	.	CASSVEGALRNTGELFF	TGTGCCAGCAGCGTAGAAGGGGCGCTGAGGAACACCGGGGAGCTGTTTTTT
TRBV7-3	TRBD2	TRBJ2-2	.	CASSLTLGREGNTGELFF	TGTGCCAGCAGCTTAACGTTGGGTCGGGAGGGGAACACCGGGGAGCTGTTTTTT
TRBV6-2/TRBV6-3	TRBD2	TRBJ2-7	.	CASSRRPSGRLYEQYF	TGTGCCAGCAGTCGCCGTCCTAGCGGGAGACTCTACGAGCAGTACTTC
TRBV4-3	.	TRBJ2-1	.	CASSQEIVWDSTYNEQFF	TGCGCCAGCAGCCAAGAAATTGTTTGGGACTCCACCTACAATGAGCAGTTCTTC
TRBV15	TRBD2	TRBJ2-1	.	CATSRGLAMDNEQFF	TGTGCCACCAGCAGAGGACTAGCGATGGACAATGAGCAGTTCTTC
TRBV18	.	TRBJ1-1	.	CASSPALDKNTEAFF	TGTGCCAGCTCACCAGCCCTTGACAAGAACACTGAAGCTTTCTTT
TRBV28	TRBD1	TRBJ2-1	.	CASRLPGQGEFF	TGTGCCAGCAGATTGCCGGGACAGGGGGAGTTCTTC
TRBV24-1	.	TRBJ1-4	.	CATSDATGSGAELFF	TGTGCCACCAGTGATGCAACAGGCTCGGGAGCGGAACTGTTTTTT
TRBV20-1	.	TRBJ1-2	.	CSASGGDRPYGYTF	TGCAGTGCTAGTGGGGGAGACCGTCCCTATGGCTACACCTTC
TRBV6-5	.	TRBJ2-2	.	CASSYSTGGNTGELFF	TGTGCCAGCAGTTACTCGACGGGGGGCAACACCGGGGAGCTGTTTTTT
TRBV4-3	TRBD1	TRBJ1-1	.	CASSQDRQGFAEAFF	TGCGCCAGCAGCCAAGATCGACAGGGTTTCGCTGAAGCTTTCTTT
TRBV11-2	TRBD2	TRBJ2-1	.	CASSLVRAGGGGEQFF	TGTGCCAGCAGCTTAGTCAGAGCGGGAGGAGGGGGTGAGCAGTTCTTC
TRBV4-1	TRBD2	TRBJ2-1	.	CASSQKGLARDEQFF	TGCGCCAGCAGCCAAAAGGGACTAGCGCGAGATGAGCAGTTCTTC
TRBV7-3	TRBD1	TRBJ1-1	.	CASSLTGGDTEAFF	TGTGCCAGCAGCTTAACAGGGGGCGACACTGAAGCTTTCTTT
TRBV4-2	.	TRBJ2-1	.	CASSQDHGRGEQFF	TGTGCCAGCAGCCAAGATCACGGGAGAGGTGAGCAGTTCTTC
TRBV7-3	.	TRBJ1-1	.	CASSLTPENTEAFF	TGTGCCAGCAGCCTAACCCCAGAGAACACTGAAGCTTTCTTT
TRBV28	TRBD1	TRBJ1-1	.	CASAGMDRKGAEAFF	TGTGCCAGCGCCGGGATGGACAGGAAGGGGGCTGAAGCTTTCTTT
TRBV7-2	.	TRBJ2-5	.	CASSLTQGQETQYF	TGTGCCAGCAGCTTAACACAGGGCCAAGAGACCCAGTACTTC
TRBV28	TRBD1	TRBJ1-2	.	CASSGDRSYYGYTF	TGTGCCAGCAGTGGGGACAGATCTTACTATGGCTACACCTTC
TRBV27	.	TRBJ2-3	once	CASSLKAGTSTDTQYF	TGTGCCAGCAGTTTAAAGGCGGGCACTAGCACAGATACGCAGTATTTT
TRBV2	TRBD1	TRBJ1-5	.	CASSQGAVGNQPQHF	TGTGCCAGCAGCCAGGGGGCGGTAGGCAATCAGCCCCAGCATTTT
TRBV2	.	TRBJ2-7	.	CASSEYGFSYEQYF	TGTGCCAGCAGTGAATACGGGTTTTCCTACGAGCAGTACTTC
TRBV11-3	.	TRBJ2-2	few	CASSLGTGIGELFF	TGTGCCAGCAGCTTAGGCACAGGGATCGGGGAGCTGTTTTTT